This T cell receptor beta chain was captured by sequencing in a study of blood T cell repertoires in COVID-19. Across about two dozen US areas, participants ranged in age from roughly 18 to 95 years. Participant-reported clinical history was the basis for cohort assignment. Participants classified as exposed had met a COVID-19 case within 2 weeks before study entry. Trimming left V 3 bases short and J 4 bases short, with 9 bases between. CDR3 length: 13 residues. Assay: immunoSEQ multiplex PCR; the TCRdb copy retains only in-frame clones and omits some. The repertoire holds about 300,000 clones, with roughly 90% as singletons.

This receptor was obtained from a woman aged 50 to 60 who had been exposed to COVID-19. The V and J genes are TRBV12-3 or TRBV12-4 and TRBJ2-5; no firm D call. The sequencing input was PBMCs or T cells enriched from blood (not recorded which). Here the CDR3 reads CASSFAEAETQYF. DNA for the CDR3: TGTGCCAGCAGTTTTGCGGAAGCAGAGACCCAGTACTTC.